This TCR beta chain was found in a study of blood T cells in healthy people across ages. The donors, all healthy, were Caucasians living in Russia, aged roughly 6 to 100. Per individual sample, total RNA of at least 6 micrograms was extracted. This clonotype was recorded a few times. What it binds is not known. The authors ran a second PCR of roughly 6 to 12 cycles using a sample-barcoded 5' primer and a J-beta primer mix. A 12-random-nucleotide template-switch adaptor tagged each cDNA molecule. TCRdb used MiXCR to reprocess the 5' RACE reads, holding one entry per CDR3 protein. The sample lists around 1.5 million distinct CDR3 sequences, 34% occurring once. Study observations and caveats: While age rose, TCR beta diversity per million T cells dropped in a roughly linear way.

V shed 0 bases, J shed 5 bases, and the junction held 4 bases outside the gene matches. This CDR3 region has 16 residues. Per germline, CDR1 LNHNV and CDR2 YYDKDF (reference sequence). The TCR sequence derives from a woman in her twenties or thirties in good health. This chain uses TRBV15 with TRBJ1-6; 7 bases fit TRBD1. The sequenced sample was blood. CDR3 protein: CATSRDRGRDNSPLHF. The DNA of the CDR3 is TGTGCCACCAGCAGAGACAGGGGGAGGGATAATTCACCCCTCCACTTT.